This is a list of T cell receptor beta chains from one sample in a study of Tregs in tolerant kidney transplant recipients. Measured with immunoSEQ multiplex PCR; TCRdb has only the in-frame clones, and not every one. The table shows approximately 60,000 clones, with around 87% occurring only once. The sequencing used CD4+ T cells from blood (PBMCs), collected 6 months after the transplant. These receptors all stem from a human patient who received a combined kidney and bone marrow transplant. A share of the T cells may be of graft donor origin. Both conserved end residues are trimmed from each CDR3.

J gene: TRBJ2-1; V gene: TRBV7-2; CDR3 length: 14; CDR3 protein: ASSTRTGGVWNEQF
J gene: TRBJ2-5; V gene: TRBV5-1; CDR3 length: 13; CDR3 protein: ASSFAGTSQETQY
J gene: TRBJ2-2; V gene: TRBV10-3; CDR3 length: 13; CDR3 protein: AISSGTANTGELF
J gene: TRBJ1-6; V gene: TRBV9; CDR3 length: 12; CDR3 protein: ASSVEQAGSPLH
J gene: TRBJ1-2; V gene: TRBV2; CDR3 length: 12; CDR3 protein: ASSLGQGATGYT
J gene: TRBJ1-2; V gene: TRBV5-1; CDR3 length: 12; CDR3 protein: ASSRDRAGYGYT
J gene: .; V gene: TRBV27; CDR3 length: 14; CDR3 protein: ASSFGAFSSSYEQY
J gene: TRBJ1-2; V gene: TRBV19; CDR3 length: 11; CDR3 protein: ASSMRTGGGYT
J gene: TRBJ2-5; V gene: TRBV19; CDR3 length: 11; CDR3 protein: ASSTTPRETQY
J gene: TRBJ2-2; V gene: TRBV2; CDR3 length: 13; CDR3 protein: ASRGLAGGTGELF
J gene: TRBJ2-3; V gene: TRBV5-4; CDR3 length: 14; CDR3 protein: ASSLATSGPTDTQY
J gene: TRBJ1-2; V gene: TRBV10-3; CDR3 length: 14; CDR3 protein: AISFRREPANYGYT
J gene: TRBJ2-7; V gene: TRBV29-1; CDR3 length: 10; CDR3 protein: SVGASTFEQY
J gene: TRBJ1-4; V gene: TRBV6-4; CDR3 length: 15; CDR3 protein: ASSDPQGWMTNEKLF
J gene: TRBJ2-7; V gene: TRBV6-5; CDR3 length: 12; CDR3 protein: ASSQDRGAYEQY
J gene: TRBJ2-7; V gene: TRBV27; CDR3 length: 10; CDR3 protein: ASSFYVYEQY
J gene: TRBJ1-5; V gene: TRBV7-2; CDR3 length: 13; CDR3 protein: ASSLALDPGRPQH
J gene: TRBJ2-7; V gene: TRBV7-2; CDR3 length: 13; CDR3 protein: ASSFGGGPSYEQY
J gene: TRBJ2-5; V gene: TRBV4-3; CDR3 length: 13; CDR3 protein: ASSQVSGVQETQY
J gene: TRBJ1-3; V gene: TRBV7-9; CDR3 length: 11; CDR3 protein: ASSTRQGDTIY
J gene: TRBJ2-7; V gene: TRBV5-3; CDR3 length: 13; CDR3 protein: ARSKLAGGGLEQY
J gene: TRBJ2-2; V gene: TRBV2; CDR3 length: 13; CDR3 protein: ASSPRTSGKGELF
J gene: TRBJ2-7; V gene: TRBV5-4; CDR3 length: 12; CDR3 protein: ASSPLTGSYEQY
J gene: TRBJ1-2; V gene: TRBV7-2; CDR3 length: 13; CDR3 protein: ASSLGGKGLYGYT
J gene: TRBJ1-4; V gene: TRBV29-1; CDR3 length: 12; CDR3 protein: SVAGTTLNEKLF
J gene: TRBJ2-7; V gene: TRBV27; CDR3 length: 15; CDR3 protein: ASSYYPPRQGPYEQY
J gene: TRBJ2-4; V gene: TRBV19; CDR3 length: 13; CDR3 protein: ASFGTGGAKNIQY
J gene: TRBJ1-1; V gene: TRBV13; CDR3 length: 13; CDR3 protein: ASSLFGRVNTEAF
J gene: TRBJ2-3; V gene: TRBV21-1; CDR3 length: 15; CDR3 protein: ASSKWLKSGGRYTQY
J gene: TRBJ1-6; V gene: TRBV11-3; CDR3 length: 13; CDR3 protein: ASSLDHGSGSPLH
J gene: TRBJ2-5; V gene: TRBV11-2; CDR3 length: 12; CDR3 protein: ASSFAGTGQTQH
J gene: TRBJ2-1; V gene: TRBV5-1; CDR3 length: 13; CDR3 protein: ASSLVLAGNNEQF
J gene: TRBJ1-5; V gene: TRBV5-5; CDR3 length: 13; CDR3 protein: ASSRDREVNQPQH
J gene: TRBJ2-6; V gene: TRBV27; CDR3 length: 13; CDR3 protein: ASSSGAEGANVLT
J gene: TRBJ2-1; V gene: TRBV18; CDR3 length: 15; CDR3 protein: ASSVLQVGSGRREQF
J gene: TRBJ1-2; V gene: TRBV23-1; CDR3 length: 11; CDR3 protein: ASTPHGGPCYT
J gene: TRBJ1-6; V gene: TRBV7-3; CDR3 length: 12; CDR3 protein: ASSLSRLNSPLH
J gene: TRBJ2-2; V gene: TRBV6-1; CDR3 length: 13; CDR3 protein: ASSVSGPNTGELF
J gene: TRBJ2-2; V gene: TRBV4-2; CDR3 length: 15; CDR3 protein: ASSHAWAGKNTGELF
J gene: .; V gene: TRBV19; CDR3 length: 15; CDR3 protein: ASSRGLAYGLVDEQY
J gene: TRBJ1-4; V gene: TRBV12-1; CDR3 length: 12; CDR3 protein: ASRNRGGSEKLF
J gene: TRBJ2-7; V gene: TRBV18; CDR3 length: 16; CDR3 protein: ASSPPSPTQYASYEQY
J gene: .; V gene: TRBV5-1; CDR3 length: 12; CDR3 protein: ASSPGTDSYEQY
J gene: TRBJ2-1; V gene: TRBV29-1; CDR3 length: 11; CDR3 protein: SGRPSGFNEQF
J gene: TRBJ2-5; V gene: TRBV4-3; CDR3 length: 14; CDR3 protein: ASSLWTGVTGETQY
J gene: TRBJ1-1; V gene: TRBV19; CDR3 length: 11; CDR3 protein: ASSNSGDTEAF
J gene: TRBJ1-1; V gene: TRBV7-6; CDR3 length: 11; CDR3 protein: ASSTKGDTEAF
J gene: TRBJ2-3; V gene: TRBV6-6; CDR3 length: 13; CDR3 protein: ASSWREKKADTQY
J gene: TRBJ2-4; V gene: TRBV11-2; CDR3 length: 11; CDR3 protein: ASSFLGGNIQY
J gene: TRBJ2-4; V gene: TRBV4-2; CDR3 length: 17; CDR3 protein: ASSQGAIGLAGVENIQY
J gene: TRBJ1-1; V gene: TRBV30; CDR3 length: 12; CDR3 protein: AWSVYRGRTEAF
J gene: TRBJ2-2; V gene: TRBV4-2; CDR3 length: 15; CDR3 protein: ASSQDVAGWDTGELF
J gene: TRBJ2-5; V gene: TRBV5-1; CDR3 length: 13; CDR3 protein: ASSLSGLESETQY
J gene: TRBJ1-2; V gene: TRBV5-1; CDR3 length: 12; CDR3 protein: ASSLTAANYGYT
J gene: TRBJ1-6; V gene: TRBV19; CDR3 length: 12; CDR3 protein: ASSRQGLRTPLH